This T cell receptor beta chain was identified during a study of T-cell memory formation after mild COVID-19. For the study at large: Clusters were largely donor specific.

With 4 bases removed from V and 4 bases from J, the gap between germline ends came to 10 bases. The CDR3 totals 14 residues. The germline V gene has CDR1 MGHRA and CDR2 YSYEKL. TCRdb independently ran MiXCR on the 5' RACE reads; one entry per CDR3 protein. The data show 6,000 to 9,500 distinct CDR3 sequences, roughly 30% seen once. In its sample, this clonotype was seen many times. This sequence joins TRBV4-1 and TRBJ2-2, with D possibly matching TRBD2 (5 bases). This clonotype originated in an adult woman who had mild COVID-19 (a few samples of this study predate the infection). Cell type and time point are not known. Sequencing used PBMCs or a T cell subset sorted from them (not recorded which). The CDR3 reads CASSPSEGTGELFF. For the CDR3, the DNA is TGCGCCAGCAGCCCCTCTGAGGGCACCGGGGAGCTGTTTTTT.